This TCR beta chain was found in a study of early T cells in non-severe SARS-CoV-2 infection. Study-wide findings and caveats: The VDJdb matching leaned toward anti-spike CD8 responses and overlooked private and CD4 specificities.

Unique molecular identifiers were added to individual cDNA molecules. TCRdb re-analysed the 5' RACE reads in MiXCR, keeping a single row per CDR3 protein. Among approximately 69,000 distinct CDR3 sequences listed, about an eighth were seen once. Trimming removed 2 bases from V and 7 bases from J, with 13 bases in between. Looked up from germline, CDR1 is SGHDT and CDR2 is YYEEEE. This CDR3 has 13 amino acids. About this clonotype: No antigen is known for it.

The sequencing used whole blood, collected at baseline. V and J are TRBV5-6 and TRBJ2-7, with D possibly TRBD1 on 6 matching bases. The sequence was collected from an adult who was a healthcare worker with PCR-confirmed SARS-CoV-2 infection or an uninfected control (not recorded which). The CDR3 is CASSFGTLDEQYF. CDR3 nucleotide sequence: TGTGCCAGCAGCTTCGGGACACTTGATGAGCAGTACTTC.